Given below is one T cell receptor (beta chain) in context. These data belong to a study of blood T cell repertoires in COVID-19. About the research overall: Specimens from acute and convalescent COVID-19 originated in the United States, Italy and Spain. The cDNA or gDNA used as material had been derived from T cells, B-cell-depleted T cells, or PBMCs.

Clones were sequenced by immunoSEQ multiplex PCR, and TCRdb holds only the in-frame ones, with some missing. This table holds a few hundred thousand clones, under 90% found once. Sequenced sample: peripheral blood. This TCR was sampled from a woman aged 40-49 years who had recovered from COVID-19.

The CDR3 DNA reads as TGTGCCAGTCAAGACAGGGGGCTTAATTCACCCCTCCACTTT. Translating it yields CASQDRGLNSPLHF. This chain joins TRBV3-1 (or the pseudogene TRBV3-2) and TRBJ1-6, with 10 bases aligning to TRBD1. V lost 9 bases, J lost 6 bases, and 5 bases stayed unmatched. The CDR3 has 14 residues. Germline V gives CDR1 LGHDT, CDR2 YNNKEL (reference sequence).